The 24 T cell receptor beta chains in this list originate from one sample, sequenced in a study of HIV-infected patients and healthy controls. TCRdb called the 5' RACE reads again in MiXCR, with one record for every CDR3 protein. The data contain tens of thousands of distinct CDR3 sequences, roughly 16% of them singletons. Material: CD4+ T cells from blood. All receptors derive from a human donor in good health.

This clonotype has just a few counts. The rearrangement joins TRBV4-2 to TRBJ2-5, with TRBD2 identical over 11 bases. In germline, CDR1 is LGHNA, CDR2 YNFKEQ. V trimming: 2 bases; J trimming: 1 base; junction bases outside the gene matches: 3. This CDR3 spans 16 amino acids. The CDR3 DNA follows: TGTGCCAGCAGCCAACCCGGACTAGCGGGCCAAGAGACCCAGTACTTC. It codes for CASSQPGLAGQETQYF.

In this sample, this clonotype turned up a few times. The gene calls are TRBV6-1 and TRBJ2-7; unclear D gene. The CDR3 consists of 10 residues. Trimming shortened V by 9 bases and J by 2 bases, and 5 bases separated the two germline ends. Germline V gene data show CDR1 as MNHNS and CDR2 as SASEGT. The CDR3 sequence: CASRTYEQYF. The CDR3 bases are TGTGCCAGTCGGACCTACGAGCAGTACTTC.

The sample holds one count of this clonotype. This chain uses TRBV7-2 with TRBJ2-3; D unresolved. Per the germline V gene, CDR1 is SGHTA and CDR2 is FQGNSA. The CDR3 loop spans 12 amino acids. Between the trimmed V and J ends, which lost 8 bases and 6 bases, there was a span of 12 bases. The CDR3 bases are TGTGCCAGCGCTCCCTACGGGGATACGCAGTATTTT. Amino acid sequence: CASAPYGDTQYF.

CDR3 coding DNA: TGTGCCAGCAGCTTACGGGCAGGAGACACTGAAGCTTTCTTT. Its protein product is CASSLRAGDTEAFF. The rearrangement links TRBV7-6 to TRBJ1-1; unclear D gene. The CDR3 is 14 amino acids. The germline V and J ends were trimmed by 2 bases and 3 bases, with 10 bases remaining between them. CDR1 SGHVS and CDR2 FNYEAQ come from the germline V gene.

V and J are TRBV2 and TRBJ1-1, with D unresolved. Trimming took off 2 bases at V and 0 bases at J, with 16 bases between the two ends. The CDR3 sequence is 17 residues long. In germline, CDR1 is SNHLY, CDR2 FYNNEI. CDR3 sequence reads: CASSEFRPPSMNTEAFF. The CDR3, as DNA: TGTGCCAGCAGTGAATTCCGGCCCCCTTCCATGAACACTGAAGCTTTCTTT.

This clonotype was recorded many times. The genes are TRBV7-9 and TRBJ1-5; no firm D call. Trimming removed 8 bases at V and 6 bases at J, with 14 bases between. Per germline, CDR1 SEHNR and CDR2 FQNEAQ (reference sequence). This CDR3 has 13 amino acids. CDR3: CASGRQDAQPQHF. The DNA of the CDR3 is TGTGCCAGCGGTCGGCAGGACGCTCAGCCCCAGCATTTT.

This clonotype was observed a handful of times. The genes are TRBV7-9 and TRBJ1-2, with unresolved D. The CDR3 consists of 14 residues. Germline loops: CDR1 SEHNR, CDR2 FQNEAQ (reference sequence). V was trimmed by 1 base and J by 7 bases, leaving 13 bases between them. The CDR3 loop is CASSLEGSTGGYTF. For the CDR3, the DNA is TGTGCCAGCAGCTTAGAGGGAAGTACTGGTGGCTACACCTTC.

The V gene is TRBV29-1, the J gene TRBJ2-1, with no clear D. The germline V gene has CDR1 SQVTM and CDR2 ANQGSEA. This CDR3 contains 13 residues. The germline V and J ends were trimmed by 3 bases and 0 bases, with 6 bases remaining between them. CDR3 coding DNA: TGCAGCGTTGATAACAACTCCTACAATGAGCAGTTCTTC. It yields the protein CSVDNNSYNEQFF.

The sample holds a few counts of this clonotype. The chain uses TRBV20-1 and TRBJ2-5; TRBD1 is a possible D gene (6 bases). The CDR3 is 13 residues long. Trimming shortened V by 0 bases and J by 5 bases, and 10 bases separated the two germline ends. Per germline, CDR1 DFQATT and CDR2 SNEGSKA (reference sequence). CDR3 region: CSARDQGQETQYF. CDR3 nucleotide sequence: TGCAGTGCTAGAGATCAGGGGCAGGAGACCCAGTACTTC.

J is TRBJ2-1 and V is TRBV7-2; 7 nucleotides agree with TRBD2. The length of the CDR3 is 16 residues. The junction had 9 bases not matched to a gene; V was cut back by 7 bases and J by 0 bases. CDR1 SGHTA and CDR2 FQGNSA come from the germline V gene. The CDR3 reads CASTPRGGSSYNEQFF. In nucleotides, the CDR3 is TGTGCCAGCACCCCCCGAGGCGGGAGCTCCTACAATGAGCAGTTCTTC.

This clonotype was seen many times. The DNA of the CDR3 is TGCAGTGCTTCCGGGGCCACAGATACGCAGTATTTT. It is translated as CSASGATDTQYF. The chain uses TRBV20-1 and TRBJ2-3; D tentatively reads TRBD1 or TRBD2 (5 bases each). Per the germline V gene, CDR1 is DFQATT and CDR2 is SNEGSKA (reference sequence). The CDR3 sequence is 12 residues long. V shed 5 bases and J shed 2 bases, with 8 bases lying between them.

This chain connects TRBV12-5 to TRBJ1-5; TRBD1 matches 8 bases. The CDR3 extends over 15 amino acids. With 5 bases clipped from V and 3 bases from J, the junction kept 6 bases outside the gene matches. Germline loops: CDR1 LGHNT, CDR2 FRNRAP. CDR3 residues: CASGQGQASNQPQHF. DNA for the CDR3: TGTGCTAGTGGTCAGGGACAGGCGTCCAATCAGCCCCAGCATTTT. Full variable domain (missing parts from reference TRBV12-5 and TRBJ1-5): DARVTQTPRHKVTEMGQEVTMRCQPILGHNTVFWYRQTMMQGLELLAYFRNRAPLDDSGMPKDRFSAEMPDATLATLKIQPSEPRDSAVYFCASGQGQASNQPQHFGDGTRLSIL.

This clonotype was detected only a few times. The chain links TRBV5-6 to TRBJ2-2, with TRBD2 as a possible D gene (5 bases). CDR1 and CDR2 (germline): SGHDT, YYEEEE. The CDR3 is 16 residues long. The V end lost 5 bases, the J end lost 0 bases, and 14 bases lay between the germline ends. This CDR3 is CASSSYPGTNTGELFF. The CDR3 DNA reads TGTGCCAGCAGTTCATACCCCGGGACGAACACCGGGGAGCTGTTTTTT.

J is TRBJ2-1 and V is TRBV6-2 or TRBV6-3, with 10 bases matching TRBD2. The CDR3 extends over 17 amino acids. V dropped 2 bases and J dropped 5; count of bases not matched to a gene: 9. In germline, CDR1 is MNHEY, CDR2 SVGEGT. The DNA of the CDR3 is TGTGCCAGCAGTTACGCTTTAGCGGGGGGCCCGAACAATGAGCAGTTCTTC. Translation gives CASSYALAGGPNNEQFF.

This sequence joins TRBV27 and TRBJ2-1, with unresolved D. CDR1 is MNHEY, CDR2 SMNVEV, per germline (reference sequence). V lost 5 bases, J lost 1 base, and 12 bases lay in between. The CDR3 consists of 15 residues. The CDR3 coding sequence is TGTGCCAGCAGTCCACCTGACCTTTCCTACAATGAGCAGTTCTTC. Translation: CASSPPDLSYNEQFF.

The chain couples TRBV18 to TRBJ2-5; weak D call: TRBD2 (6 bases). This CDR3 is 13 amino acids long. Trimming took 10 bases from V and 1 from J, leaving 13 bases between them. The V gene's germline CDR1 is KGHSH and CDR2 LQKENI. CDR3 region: CATSEGFQETQYF. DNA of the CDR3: TGTGCCACCTCGGAGGGATTCCAAGAGACCCAGTACTTC.

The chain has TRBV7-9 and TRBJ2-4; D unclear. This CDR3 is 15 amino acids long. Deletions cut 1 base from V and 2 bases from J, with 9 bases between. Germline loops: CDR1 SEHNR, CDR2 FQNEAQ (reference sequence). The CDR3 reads CASSLVDAPKNIQYF. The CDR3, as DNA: TGTGCCAGCAGCTTAGTAGACGCGCCCAAAAACATTCAGTACTTC.

The CDR3 DNA is TGTGCCAGCAGCGAGGACCCCGGGACGCCACTCACTGAAGCTTTCTTT. Its protein is CASSEDPGTPLTEAFF. This rearrangement joins TRBV9 to TRBJ1-1; tentative D call: TRBD1 (5 bases). The CDR3 has 16 residues. V lost 3 bases to trimming and J lost 4 bases, with 19 bases between them. Germline V gene lookup returns CDR1 SGDLS and CDR2 YYNGEE.

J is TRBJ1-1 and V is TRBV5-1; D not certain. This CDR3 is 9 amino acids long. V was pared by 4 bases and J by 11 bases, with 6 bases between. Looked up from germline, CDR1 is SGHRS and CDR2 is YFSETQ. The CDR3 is CASSLGAFF. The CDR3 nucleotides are TGCGCCAGCAGCCTGGGGGCTTTCTTT.

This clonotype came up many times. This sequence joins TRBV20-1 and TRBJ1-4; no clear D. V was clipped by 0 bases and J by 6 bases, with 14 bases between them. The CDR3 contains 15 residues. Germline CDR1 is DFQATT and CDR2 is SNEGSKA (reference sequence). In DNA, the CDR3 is TGCAGTGCTAGAGATATCTCGGACGTGGATGAAAAACTGTTTTTT. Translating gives CSARDISDVDEKLFF.

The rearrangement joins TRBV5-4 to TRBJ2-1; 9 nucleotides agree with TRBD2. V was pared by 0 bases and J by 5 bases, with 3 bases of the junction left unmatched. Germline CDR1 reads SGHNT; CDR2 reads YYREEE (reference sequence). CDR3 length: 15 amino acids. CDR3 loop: CASSLVGTSHNEQFF. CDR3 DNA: TGTGCCAGCAGCTTGGTGGGGACTAGCCACAATGAGCAGTTCTTC.

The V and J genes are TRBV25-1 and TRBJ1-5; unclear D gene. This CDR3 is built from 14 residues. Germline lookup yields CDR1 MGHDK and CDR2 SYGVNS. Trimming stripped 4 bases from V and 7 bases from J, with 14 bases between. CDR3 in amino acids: CASSGPEGFQPQHF. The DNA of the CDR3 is TGTGCCAGCAGTGGCCCGGAGGGTTTCCAGCCCCAGCATTTT.

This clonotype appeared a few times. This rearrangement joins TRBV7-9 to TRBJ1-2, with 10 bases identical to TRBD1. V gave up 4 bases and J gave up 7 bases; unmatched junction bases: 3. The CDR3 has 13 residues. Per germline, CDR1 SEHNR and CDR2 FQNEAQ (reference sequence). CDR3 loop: CASSWGQGLGYTF. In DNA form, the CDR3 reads TGTGCCAGCAGCTGGGGACAGGGGCTTGGCTACACCTTC.

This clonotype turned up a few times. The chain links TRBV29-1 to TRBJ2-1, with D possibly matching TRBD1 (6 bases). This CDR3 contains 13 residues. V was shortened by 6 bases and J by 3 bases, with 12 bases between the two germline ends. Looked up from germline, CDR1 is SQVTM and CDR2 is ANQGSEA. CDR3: CSVRGRDYNEQFF. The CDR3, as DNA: TGCAGCGTCAGGGGTCGGGACTACAATGAGCAGTTCTTC.